This T cell receptor beta chain was retrieved from a study of blood T cell repertoires in COVID-19. This CDR3 is 13 amino acids long. The trim removed 2 bases at V and 7 bases at J, leaving 2 bases unmatched. The germline V gene has CDR1 SGHTA and CDR2 FQGNSA. The method was immunoSEQ multiplex PCR; TCRdb's version includes in-frame clones alone and lacks a portion of them. This sample has 170,000 or so clones, with over 70% found just once. The rearrangement links TRBV7-2 to TRBJ2-4, with TRBD2 matching 7 bases. Input material: peripheral blood. The receptor's source is a woman aged 60-75 years with acute or convalescent COVID-19. The CDR3: CASSLSGENIQYF. The CDR3 DNA reads TGTGCCAGCAGCTTAAGCGGGGAGAACATTCAGTACTTC. Using reference TRBV7-2 and TRBJ2-4 for the parts outside the CDR3, the full variable domain is GAGVSQSPSNKVTEKGKDVELRCDPISGHTALYWYRQSLGQGLEFLIYFQGNSAPDKSGLPSDRFSAERTGGSVSTLTIQRTQQEDSAVYLCASSLSGENIQYFGAGTRLSVL.